This is a list of T cell receptor beta chains from one sample in a study of stem cell transplantation in POMP-related autoinflammatory disease. Assay: immunoSEQ multiplex PCR; the TCRdb copy retains only in-frame clones and omits some. The data contain more than 20,000 clones, 80% to 85% of them singletons. The sequencing used CD4+ T cells from PBMCs, collected before stem cell transplantation. The receptors here all came from a human donor with POMP-related autoinflammation and immune dysregulation (PRAID). The CDR3 runs from the conserved cysteine through the conserved F or W. Each record gives: V gene, J gene, clone size, CDR3 protein. Size is stated for part of the rows, as once, few or many counts, or as a class when the clone is expanded.

TRBV28	TRBJ2-3	NA	CASSPWGEGDDTQYF
TRBV19	TRBJ2-1	once	CASSLIGETEQFF
TRBV5-5	TRBJ2-3	NA	CASSLEDGTDTQYF
TRBV7-6	TRBJ1-1	NA	CASSPNRGNTEAFF
TRBV6-1	TRBJ1-4	once	CASSDEPGFATNEKLFF
TRBV10-3	TRBJ2-1	NA	CAISGLAGAPYNEQFF
TRBV11-1	TRBJ2-7	NA	CASSLSGLGSYEQYF
TRBV19	TRBJ1-4	few	CASSAGRGKLFF
TRBV5-1	TRBJ2-3	NA	CASSLVGGQNTQYF
TRBV7-6	TRBJ1-2	NA	CASSSFADRFSYGYTF
TRBV11-2	TRBJ1-3	few	CASSFHPSSGNTIYF
TRBV9	TRBJ1-2	NA	CASSVGEDDYGYTF
TRBV9	TRBJ1-4	NA	CASSVAGGREKLFF
TRBV19	TRBJ2-7	NA	CASSPLGGISYEQYF
TRBV6-1	TRBJ2-3	NA	CASKKDTQYF
TRBV21-1	TRBJ2-7	NA	CASSTGTTYEQYF
TRBV4-1	TRBJ2-1	NA	CASSQVGRDRGGNEQFF
TRBV7-9	TRBJ2-1	NA	CASSRYRGVETFF
TRBV29-1	TRBJ1-5	NA	CSVQGTPLDNQPQHF
TRBV9	TRBJ2-4	NA	CASARGRDWENIQYF
TRBV19	TRBJ2-3	NA	CASSLGGTDTQYF
TRBV29-1	TRBJ1-1	NA	CSAGHTEAFF
TRBV9	TRBJ1-1	NA	CASSPRAGQGGDTEAFF
TRBV18	NA	NA	CASSPLSGSSYEQYF
TRBV5-5	TRBJ1-1	NA	CASSLEGEAFF
TRBV28	TRBJ2-7	NA	CASSQSGQGQEQYF
TRBV2	TRBJ2-1	NA	CASSEAWTPGNEQFF
TRBV6-5	TRBJ1-2	NA	CASSRDRGYGYTF
TRBV15	TRBJ2-3	once	CATSRDKGGQGPDTQYF
TRBV2	TRBJ2-1	NA	CASSEAWGTSVYNEQFF
TRBV10-3	TRBJ2-1	NA	CAISEPGLAGWGEQFF
TRBV9	TRBJ1-3	NA	CASRPPPGGGDTIYF
TRBV27	TRBJ1-1	NA	CASSRATGTWSEAFF
TRBV19	TRBJ2-3	few	CASSGHYTQYF
TRBV5-1	TRBJ2-2	NA	CASSYRSDTGELFF
TRBV15	TRBJ2-7	NA	CATSRDKRGIYEQYF
TRBV5-5	TRBJ1-1	NA	CATYRRSVGSTEAFF
TRBV5-4	TRBJ1-2	NA	CASSSNGREAGTGGAGYTF
TRBV7-3	TRBJ2-3	NA	CASSPGGSTDTQYF
TRBV6-1	TRBJ2-7	NA	CASSVKGYEQYF